The rows below give T cell receptor beta chains drawn from one sample of a study of control samples from healthy donors and cancer patients. Profiled with immunoSEQ multiplex PCR; TCRdb holds only in-frame clones, not every one. The data contain some 99,000 clones, 90% of them singletons. The sequenced material came from blood. The receptors were gathered from a human donor in good health. The donor label of this sample is uncertain. Each CDR3 is given with its conserved first and last residue. Each record gives: J gene, V gene, clone size, D gene, CDR3 protein, CDR3 DNA. The D gene is left open where the match is weak. For some rows the clone size is stated as once, few or many, or as a class when expanded; others skip it.

>TRBJ1-2|TRBV20-1|.|.
CSASLTVKGGYTF
TGCAGTGCTAGTTTGACAGTCAAGGGCGGCTACACCTTC
>TRBJ2-1|TRBV6-4|.|.
CASSDKGDTHNEQFF
TGTGCCAGCAGTGACAAGGGGGATACACACAATGAGCAGTTCTTC
>TRBJ2-1|TRBV3-1/TRBV3-2|.|TRBD2
CASSFLSRGGKRNEQFF
TGTGCCAGCAGCTTCCTTAGCCGCGGGGGAAAACGGAATGAGCAGTTCTTC
>TRBJ1-1|TRBV2|few|.
CASSEQGRTEAFF
TGTGCCAGCAGTGAGCAGGGACGGACTGAAGCTTTCTTT
>TRBJ2-7|TRBV4-2|.|TRBD1
CASSQGQGRHEQYF
TGTGCCAGCAGCCAAGGACAGGGGCGCCACGAGCAGTACTTC
>TRBJ1-2|TRBV6-6|once|.
CASSKTLTGHYGYTF
TGTGCCAGCAGCAAAACTTTAACAGGGCACTATGGCTACACCTTC
>TRBJ2-3|TRBV5-1|.|TRBD1
CASSLVTGSDTQYF
TGCGCCAGCAGCTTGGTGACAGGGTCAGATACGCAGTATTTT
>TRBJ1-5|TRBV5-8|.|.
CASSLMVDTYSNQPQHF
TGTGCCAGCAGCTTGATGGTAGACACTTATAGCAATCAGCCCCAGCATTTT
>TRBJ1-2|TRBV28|.|.
CAIEQIAAGGYTF
TGTGCCATCGAACAGATCGCAGCAGGGGGCTACACCTTC
>TRBJ2-2|TRBV28|.|TRBD1
CASSLRGTGTGELFF
TGTGCCAGCAGCCTCAGGGGGACGGGTACCGGGGAGCTGTTTTTT
>TRBJ2-3|TRBV6-5|.|.
CASHLDWSTDTQYF
TGTGCCAGCCACCTGGACTGGAGCACAGATACGCAGTATTTT
>TRBJ1-2|TRBV24-1|once|.
CATSGGGTTGYTF
TGTGCCACCAGTGGGGGGGGCACAACGGGCTACACCTTC
>TRBJ2-3|TRBV6-5|.|TRBD2
CASRRLAGGPDTQYF
TGTGCCAGCAGGCGACTAGCGGGGGGCCCAGATACGCAGTATTTT
>TRBJ1-1|TRBV7-9|.|.
CASSFQGGGLEAFF
TGTGCCAGCAGCTTTCAGGGTGGGGGTTTGGAAGCTTTCTTT
>TRBJ1-5|TRBV6-5|few|.
CASRLTSGNQPQHF
TGTGCCAGCAGGCTTACAAGTGGCAATCAGCCCCAGCATTTT
>TRBJ2-6|TRBV7-8|.|TRBD1
CASGHPGTGNSGANVLTF
TGTGCCAGCGGCCACCCGGGGACAGGGAACTCTGGGGCCAACGTCCTGACTTTC
>TRBJ1-1|TRBV5-8|.|.
CASSLRGEAFF
TGTGCCAGCAGCTTGAGGGGAGAAGCTTTCTTT
>TRBJ1-5|TRBV10-3|.|.
CAISEGSAQHF
TGTGCCATCAGTGAGGGGTCGGCCCAGCATTTT
>TRBJ2-3|TRBV5-1|.|TRBD2
CASSFSRGKDTQYF
TGCGCCAGCAGCTTTTCGCGGGGGAAAGATACGCAGTATTTT
>TRBJ2-7|TRBV6-2/TRBV6-3|.|.
CASSYSSLRGAPYEQYF
TGTGCCAGCAGTTACTCGAGTCTGAGGGGCGCCCCCTACGAGCAGTACTTC
>TRBJ1-2|TRBV5-4|.|.
CASSGGAHNYGYTF
TGTGCCAGCAGTGGGGGGGCTCACAACTATGGCTACACCTTC
>TRBJ1-1|TRBV19|.|.
CASRKRTQGGATEAFF
TGTGCCAGTAGGAAACGAACCCAGGGCGGTGCCACTGAAGCTTTCTTT
>TRBJ1-5|TRBV12-3/TRBV12-4|.|TRBD1
CASTGQGNQPQHF
TGTGCCAGCACGGGACAGGGCAATCAGCCCCAGCATTTT
>TRBJ1-5|TRBV4-2|few|.
CASSQDPDPNRPQHF
TGTGCCAGCAGCCAAGATCCCGATCCCAACCGGCCCCAGCATTTT
>TRBJ2-2|TRBV5-1|.|TRBD2
CASSLSSRSGGPTGELFF
TGCGCCAGCAGCTTGTCCTCACGTAGCGGGGGGCCCACCGGGGAGCTGTTTTTT
>TRBJ1-2|TRBV28|.|.
CASSLGGIDGYTF
TGTGCCAGCAGTTTAGGGGGTATTGATGGCTACACCTTC
>TRBJ2-3|TRBV6-4|few|TRBD1
CASSGDSSTDTQYF
TGTGCCAGCAGTGGGGACAGCAGCACAGATACGCAGTATTTT
>TRBJ2-3|TRBV21-1|.|.
CASSNLAGDLWDTQYF
TGTGCCAGCAGCAACCTAGCGGGGGATCTTTGGGATACGCAGTATTTT
>TRBJ2-5|TRBV5-4|.|.
CASSLPSIQETQYF
TGTGCCAGCAGCTTGCCGTCGATACAAGAGACCCAGTACTTC
>TRBJ1-3|TRBV7-2|once|.
CASSLFSGTDSGNTIYF
TGTGCCAGCAGCTTATTTTCTGGCACCGACTCTGGAAACACCATATATTTT
>TRBJ1-4|TRBV28|.|.
CASSLEGGFFSNEKLFF
TGTGCCAGCAGTTTAGAGGGGGGGTTCTTTTCTAATGAAAAACTGTTTTTT
>TRBJ1-2|TRBV6-5|once|TRBD1
CAGTGGYGYTF
TGTGCCGGGACAGGAGGATATGGCTACACCTTC
>TRBJ2-5|TRBV5-8|.|.
CASSLVQAQGGTQYF
TGTGCCAGCAGCTTGGTTCAGGCCCAGGGTGGGACCCAGTACTTC
>TRBJ2-1|TRBV12-5|.|TRBD2
CASGSRAGVLINEQFF
TGTGCTAGTGGCTCGCGGGCGGGGGTATTAATTAATGAGCAGTTCTTC
>TRBJ2-1|TRBV3-1/TRBV3-2|.|TRBD1
CASSQGGTVYNEQFF
TGTGCCAGCAGCCAAGGAGGGACAGTCTACAATGAGCAGTTCTTC
>TRBJ2-3|TRBV5-6|.|.
CASSSFSTDTQYF
TGTGCCAGCAGCTCTTTCAGCACAGATACGCAGTATTTT
>TRBJ1-1|TRBV12-3/TRBV12-4|.|.
CASSLLATTEAFF
TGTGCCAGCAGTTTGTTGGCGACCACTGAAGCTTTCTTT
>TRBJ1-4|TRBV2|.|.
CASSGRETNRNEKLFF
TGTGCCAGCAGTGGGAGGGAGACAAACAGAAATGAAAAACTGTTTTTT
>TRBJ1-6|TRBV4-1|.|TRBD1
CASSQGTGDSPLHF
TGCGCCAGCAGCCAAGGGACAGGGGATTCACCCCTCCACTTT
>TRBJ2-3|TRBV9|few|.
CASSVALGRPADTQYF
TGTGCCAGCAGCGTAGCCCTGGGCCGCCCCGCAGATACGCAGTATTTT
>TRBJ2-3|TRBV7-8|.|TRBD2
CASSRGGVRTDTQYF
TGTGCCAGCAGCCGGGGGGGAGTTCGCACAGATACGCAGTATTTT
>TRBJ1-1|TRBV6-5|.|.
CASSYSRQNTEAFF
TGTGCCAGCAGTTACTCGAGGCAGAACACTGAAGCTTTCTTT
>TRBJ2-6|TRBV3-1/TRBV3-2|.|.
CASSPGYSGANVLTF
TGTGCCAGCAGCCCGGGGTACTCTGGGGCCAACGTCCTGACTTTC
>TRBJ2-1|TRBV30|.|TRBD1
CASNRDRVGEQFF
TGTGCCTCTAACCGGGACAGGGTTGGCGAGCAGTTCTTC
>TRBJ2-1|TRBV5-6|.|.
CASSQFSGNEQFF
TGTGCCAGCAGCCAGTTCTCCGGGAATGAGCAGTTCTTC
>TRBJ1-1|TRBV7-9|once|.
CASSLGHGPDTEAFF
TGTGCCAGCAGCTTAGGGCATGGGCCGGACACTGAAGCTTTCTTT
>TRBJ1-2|TRBV24-1|once|.
CATSSYGYGYTF
TGTGCCACCAGTTCGTACGGCTATGGCTACACCTTC
>TRBJ2-1|TRBV7-9|.|.
CASSPSGAPYNEQFF
TGTGCCAGCAGCCCGTCGGGGGCCCCCTACAATGAGCAGTTCTTC